Listed below are T cell receptor beta chains from one sample, sequenced in a study of OX40 agonist ivuxolimab in advanced cancers. Sequenced by immunoSEQ multiplex PCR; TCRdb stores in-frame clones only, minus some. Of roughly 18,000 clones in the sample, more than 75% are singletons; the top ten hold around 2.4%. The sample here was CD4+ or CD8+ T cells sorted from blood, taken in a trial of the OX40 agonist ivuxolimab. These receptor sequences come from an adult with an advanced solid tumor such as melanoma, head and neck, liver or kidney cancer. CDR3s include the opening cysteine and the closing phenylalanine or tryptophan. The D gene is left open where the match is weak. Where a row states a size, it is once, few, many or the class of an expanded clone; other rows omit it.

v_gene: TRBV6-1; j_gene: TRBJ1-5; abundance: -; d_gene: -; CDR3nt: TGTGCCAGCAGTGAACTTAGTGTTCAGCCCCAGCATTTT; CDR3aa: CASSELSVQPQHF
v_gene: TRBV10-3; j_gene: TRBJ2-5; abundance: few; d_gene: -; CDR3nt: TGTGCCATCAGTGAGCGGCTAGGTGAGACCCAGTACTTC; CDR3aa: CAISERLGETQYF
v_gene: TRBV27; j_gene: TRBJ2-5; abundance: -; d_gene: TRBD2; CDR3nt: TGTGCCAGCTGTAAGGTGGGAGGGGCCGAGACCCAGTACTTC; CDR3aa: CASCKVGGAETQYF
v_gene: TRBV7-6; j_gene: TRBJ2-7; abundance: -; d_gene: TRBD1; CDR3nt: TGTGCCAGCAGCCCCGGGACAGGGTTGTACGAGCAGTACTTC; CDR3aa: CASSPGTGLYEQYF
v_gene: TRBV6-5; j_gene: TRBJ1-2; abundance: -; d_gene: TRBD1; CDR3nt: TGTGCCAGCAATGCAGGGGGCAACAACTATGGCTACACCTTC; CDR3aa: CASNAGGNNYGYTF
v_gene: TRBV28; j_gene: TRBJ2-7; abundance: few; d_gene: -; CDR3nt: TGTGCCAGCAGTTCTCCCTACGAGCAGTACTTC; CDR3aa: CASSSPYEQYF
v_gene: TRBV28; j_gene: TRBJ2-1; abundance: -; d_gene: -; CDR3nt: TGTGCCAGCAGTTTCTGGAGAGTAGCACATGAGCAGTTCTTC; CDR3aa: CASSFWRVAHEQFF
v_gene: TRBV2; j_gene: TRBJ2-5; abundance: -; d_gene: -; CDR3nt: TGTGCCAGCAGTGAAGCGCGGGAGACCCAGTACTTC; CDR3aa: CASSEARETQYF
v_gene: TRBV29-1; j_gene: TRBJ2-7; abundance: -; d_gene: -; CDR3nt: TGCAGCGTCCGGGACTCCTCCTACGAGCAGTACTTC; CDR3aa: CSVRDSSYEQYF
v_gene: TRBV7-2; j_gene: TRBJ2-1; abundance: few; d_gene: TRBD2; CDR3nt: TGTGCCAGCAGGTTCGCCCCCGGACTAGGACGTGGTGAGCAGTTCTTC; CDR3aa: CASRFAPGLGRGEQFF
v_gene: TRBV7-9; j_gene: TRBJ1-1; abundance: once; d_gene: -; CDR3nt: TGTGCCAGCAGCTTAGCGGGGACCTATGAAGCTTTCTTT; CDR3aa: CASSLAGTYEAFF
v_gene: TRBV6-5; j_gene: TRBJ2-7; abundance: -; d_gene: TRBD2; CDR3nt: TGTGCCAGCGGGCGGCAGACGGCCGGGGGGGAGCAGTACTTC; CDR3aa: CASGRQTAGGEQYF
v_gene: TRBV7-7; j_gene: TRBJ2-5; abundance: -; d_gene: TRBD2; CDR3nt: TGTGCCAGCAGCCCCACGGGACTAGCGGAGACCCAGTACTTC; CDR3aa: CASSPTGLAETQYF
v_gene: TRBV5-1; j_gene: TRBJ1-1; abundance: once; d_gene: TRBD1; CDR3nt: TGCGCCAGCAGCCCAGGGACAGACACTGAAGCTTTCTTT; CDR3aa: CASSPGTDTEAFF
v_gene: TRBV5-5; j_gene: TRBJ1-6; abundance: -; d_gene: TRBD1; CDR3nt: TGTGCCAGCAGCCCAGGACAGGGGTTAAATTCACCCCTCCACTTT; CDR3aa: CASSPGQGLNSPLHF
v_gene: TRBV10-3; j_gene: TRBJ2-3; abundance: -; d_gene: TRBD2; CDR3nt: TGTGCCATCAGTGAACGGCTAGCGGGAGAGTCAAGCACAGATACGCAGTATTTT; CDR3aa: CAISERLAGESSTDTQYF
v_gene: TRBV9; j_gene: TRBJ2-2; abundance: once; d_gene: -; CDR3nt: TGTGCCAGCACCCGAAGAGGGAGGACCGGGGAGCTGTTTTTT; CDR3aa: CASTRRGRTGELFF
v_gene: TRBV7-2; j_gene: TRBJ2-5; abundance: once; d_gene: -; CDR3nt: TGTGCCAGCAGCAGACAGGCCCGACGGGGAGAGACCCAGTACTTC; CDR3aa: CASSRQARRGETQYF
v_gene: TRBV19; j_gene: TRBJ2-7; abundance: once; d_gene: TRBD1; CDR3nt: TGTGCCAGTAGCGACAGGGGGGAATTCCGCGAGCAGTACTTC; CDR3aa: CASSDRGEFREQYF
v_gene: TRBV28; j_gene: TRBJ1-5; abundance: -; d_gene: -; CDR3nt: TGTGCCAGCAGTACATATCAGGGAGGCCATCAGCCCCAGCATTTT; CDR3aa: CASSTYQGGHQPQHF
v_gene: TRBV28; j_gene: TRBJ2-6; abundance: -; d_gene: -; CDR3nt: TGTGCCAGCAGAAGGACTGGGGCCAACGTCCTGACTTTC; CDR3aa: CASRRTGANVLTF
v_gene: TRBV19; j_gene: TRBJ1-2; abundance: -; d_gene: -; CDR3nt: TGTGCCAGTAGTGCCAGGGGTGGAGTGTATGGCTACACCTTC; CDR3aa: CASSARGGVYGYTF